This TCR beta chain was retrieved from a study of Graves' ophthalmopathy and Graves' hyperthyroidism. Across the whole study: There was a collection of peripheral blood at initial diagnosis, before any treatment.

Investigators amplified TCR beta CDR3 regions from RNA transcripts. An initial RT-PCR round employing HTBI primers preceded a second-round multiplex PCR. One entry per CDR3 protein, called by TCRdb with MiXCR from the multiplex PCR reads. The sample shows tens of thousands of distinct CDR3 sequences, roughly half of them seen only once. Diagnosis was based on clinical symptoms, serum thyroxine, TRAb, thyroid ultrasound and orbital computed tomography. This clonotype came up many times. The CDR3 totals 14 residues. Germline loops: CDR1 SGDLS, CDR2 YYNGEE. The V gene end was trimmed by 4 bases and the J gene end by 14 bases; junction bases not matched to a gene: 10.

Sequencing used peripheral blood. V usage is TRBV9 and J usage is TRBJ2-2; the match to TRBD2 covers 11 bases. This clonotype originated in an adult woman with Graves' ophthalmopathy. As DNA, the CDR3 is TGTGCCAGCAGCCCCCTGGGGACTAGCGGTCGCCTGTTTTTT. Its protein product is CASSPLGTSGRLFF.